Each of the 14 T cell receptor beta chains below was sequenced from the same sample in a study of T cell responses to AZD1222 COVID-19 vaccine. Measured with immunoSEQ multiplex PCR; TCRdb has only the in-frame clones, and not every one. The sample carries some 140,000 clones, nearly 90% recorded once. The specimen comprised peripheral blood, sampled 28 days after the second AZD1222 dose. These receptors were obtained from an adult who received the AZD1222 COVID-19 vaccine.

V and J are TRBV5-4 and TRBJ2-3, with 7 bases that match TRBD2. This CDR3 has 15 residues. V lost 4 bases to trimming and J lost 0 bases; unmatched junction nucleotides: 5. Germline V gene sequence: CDR1 SGHNT, CDR2 YYREEE (reference sequence). The CDR3 DNA reads TGTGCCAGCAGCAACCCTAGCGGAAGCACAGATACGCAGTATTTT. Translation: CASSNPSGSTDTQYF.

The rearrangement links TRBV29-1 to TRBJ1-2; D is possibly TRBD1 (6 bases). This CDR3 contains 14 residues. V shed 4 bases and J shed 4 bases, with 16 bases lying between them. Looked up from germline, CDR1 is SQVTM and CDR2 is ANQGSEA. This CDR3 is CSVGGPNFGYGYTF. The CDR3 nucleotides read TGCAGCGTTGGGGGGCCGAACTTCGGCTATGGCTACACCTTC.

The chain combines TRBV6-2 or TRBV6-3 with TRBJ1-1, with 7 nucleotides matching TRBD1. The germline CDR1 and CDR2 sequences are MNHEY and SVGEGT. This CDR3 spans 16 amino acids. With 6 bases clipped from V and 8 bases from J, the junction kept 18 bases outside the gene matches. Here the CDR3 reads CASSPDRDRQFGEAFF. CDR3 DNA: TGTGCCAGCAGCCCTGACAGGGACCGTCAATTCGGAGAAGCTTTCTTT.

The chain combines TRBV5-1 with TRBJ2-3; either TRBD1 or TRBD2 may fit D (6 bases each). Germline CDR1 SGHRS, CDR2 YFSETQ. Between the trimmed V and J ends, which lost 2 bases and 4 bases, there was a span of 14 bases. The CDR3 covers 15 residues. The CDR3 is CASSFGTEGADTQYF. CDR3 nucleotides: TGCGCCAGCAGCTTCGGGACGGAGGGGGCAGATACGCAGTATTTT.

This chain connects TRBV3-1 (or the pseudogene TRBV3-2) to TRBJ1-4, with 7 nucleotides matching TRBD1. Germline V CDR1 and CDR2: LGHDT, YNNKEL (reference sequence). With 6 bases clipped from V and 9 bases from J, the junction kept 7 bases outside the gene matches. The CDR3 spans 13 residues. The DNA of the CDR3 is TGTGCCAGCAGTCGACAGACAGGGCAAAAACTGTTTTTT. The encoded protein is CASSRQTGQKLFF.

The chain employs TRBV18 and TRBJ1-1; D might be TRBD1 (6 bases). CDR3 size: 14 residues. Trimming shortened V by 5 bases and J by 0 bases, and 10 bases separated the two germline ends. Germline CDR1 KGHSH, CDR2 LQKENI. For the CDR3, the DNA is TGTGCCAGCTCAGCGGACAGATTGAACACTGAAGCTTTCTTT. Translation: CASSADRLNTEAFF.

This chain links TRBV6-2 or TRBV6-3 with TRBJ1-1; 7 nucleotides align to TRBD1. CDR1 and CDR2 from the germline V gene are MNHEY and SVGEGT. The CDR3 spans 13 residues. Trimming cost V 2 bases and J 7 bases; bases outside gene matches: 4. The CDR3 spells CASSYRGPDEAFF. The CDR3 DNA reads as TGTGCCAGCAGTTACAGGGGGCCAGATGAAGCTTTCTTT.

This clone has only one observation. The V gene is TRBV29-1, the J gene TRBJ2-1, with D maybe TRBD2 (6 bases). V was pared by 3 bases and J by 6 bases, with 15 bases between. The CDR3 is 14 residues long. CDR1 SQVTM and CDR2 ANQGSEA come from the germline V gene. The CDR3 spells CSVEGGSGANEQFF. As DNA, the CDR3 is TGCAGCGTTGAGGGAGGATCGGGAGCCAATGAGCAGTTCTTC.

The chain couples TRBV24-1 to TRBJ2-5; TRBD1 might be the D (5 bases). The CDR3 runs 15 residues. Germline CDR1 and CDR2: KGHDR and SFDVKD. Trimming removed 4 bases from V and 4 bases from J, with 15 bases in between. This chain's CDR3 is CATSDTQGPGETQYF. The CDR3 DNA is TGTGCCACCAGTGACACGCAGGGCCCTGGAGAGACCCAGTACTTC.

This chain joins TRBV7-9 and TRBJ2-3; maybe TRBD2 (6 bases). Germline V gene sequence: CDR1 SEHNR, CDR2 FQNEAQ (reference sequence). The length of the CDR3 is 15 residues. Trimming stripped 5 bases from V and 0 bases from J, with 12 bases between. Here the CDR3 reads CASSADGTSTDTQYF. In DNA, the CDR3 is TGTGCCAGCAGCGCGGACGGGACTAGCACAGATACGCAGTATTTT.

The chain couples TRBV3-1 (or the pseudogene TRBV3-2) to TRBJ2-7; the D is unclear. The CDR3 has 15 residues. V lost 0 bases to trimming and J lost 1 base, with 10 bases between them. The germline V gene encodes CDR1 LGHDT and CDR2 YNNKEL (reference sequence). The chain's CDR3 is CASSQDPQYSYEQYF. CDR3 nucleotides: TGTGCCAGCAGCCAAGACCCCCAGTATTCCTACGAGCAGTACTTC.

The chain joins TRBV10-3 to TRBJ2-1; 7 positions match TRBD1. The CDR3 is 16 residues long. Germline trimming cut 5 bases from V and 5 bases from J; bases unmatched to any gene: 12. Germline V CDR1 and CDR2: ENHRY, SYGVKD. CDR3 region: CAISWSSAGGHNEQFF. DNA for the CDR3: TGTGCCATCAGTTGGAGTTCGGCAGGGGGACACAATGAGCAGTTCTTC.

The chain's CDR3 is CASSLGLLNTEAFF. CDR3 DNA: TGTGCCAGCAGCTTAGGCCTATTAAACACTGAAGCTTTCTTT. The rearrangement uses TRBV11-2 and TRBJ1-1; D remains unclear. V lost 1 base and J 2 bases, leaving 8 bases between the germline ends. Germline values: CDR1 SGHAT, CDR2 FQNNGV. CDR3 size: 14 residues. Combining the CDR3 with reference TRBV11-2 and TRBJ1-1 gives the whole variable domain EAGVAQSPRYKIIEKRQSVAFWCNPISGHATLYWYQQILGQGPKLLIQFQNNGVVDDSQLPKDRFSAERLKGVDSTLKIQPAKLEDSAVYLCASSLGLLNTEAFFGQGTRLTVV.

The chain is built from TRBV6-1 and TRBJ1-5, with D possibly matching TRBD1 (5 bases). Trimming stripped 1 base from V and 7 bases from J, with 17 bases between. The CDR3 spans 16 residues. Germline values: CDR1 MNHNS, CDR2 SASEGT. CDR3 region: CASSEGWGKYAQPQHF. The CDR3 DNA reads as TGTGCCAGCAGTGAAGGCTGGGGCAAATACGCCCAGCCCCAGCATTTT.